These 21 T cell receptor beta chains originate from one sample sequenced in a study of cytomegalovirus exposure and HLA in healthy donors. Here immunoSEQ multiplex PCR was the method, and the copy in TCRdb shows in-frame clones only, minus some. The sample has approximately 240,000 clones, around 90% seen once. The specimen was PBMCs. The receptor set was obtained from a woman between 18 and 30 years old in good health and CMV-seronegative.

The J gene is TRBJ2-2, the V gene TRBV5-4; weak D call: TRBD1 (5 bases). Germline V gene sequence: CDR1 SGHNT, CDR2 YYREEE (reference sequence). The CDR3 is 16 residues long. V was shortened by 4 bases and J by 3 bases, with 16 bases between the two germline ends. DNA of the CDR3: TGTGCCAGCAGCGGTGGGTTGGGCAGGGACACCGGGGAGCTGTTTTTT. Its translation: CASSGGLGRDTGELFF.

J is TRBJ2-2 and V is TRBV30; D perhaps matches TRBD2 (6 bases). CDR3 length: 16 residues. V was shortened by 3 bases and J by 5 bases, with 19 bases between the two germline ends. Germline V lookup: CDR1 GTSNPN, CDR2 SVGIG (reference sequence). CDR3: CAWSGGGSLETGELFF. The CDR3, as DNA: TGTGCCTGGAGCGGGGGTGGGAGTTTGGAAACCGGGGAGCTGTTTTTT.

The chain has TRBV27 and TRBJ2-2; 7 positions match TRBD2. CDR1 MNHEY and CDR2 SMNVEV come from the germline V gene (reference sequence). This CDR3 has 17 residues. V shed 0 bases and J 1 base; nucleotides not matched to a gene: 5. The CDR3 is CASSLSSLARNTGELFF. The DNA of the CDR3 is TGTGCCAGCAGTTTATCTTCACTAGCGAGGAACACCGGGGAGCTGTTTTTT.

The rearrangement links TRBV7-9 to TRBJ1-2; TRBD1 matches at 7 bases. CDR3 length: 13 amino acids. Per germline, CDR1 SEHNR and CDR2 FQNEAQ (reference sequence). V lost 6 bases to trimming and J lost 4 bases; unmatched junction nucleotides: 5. The CDR3 is CASSEGQPYGYTF. Written as DNA, the CDR3 is TGTGCCAGCAGTGAGGGACAGCCCTATGGCTACACCTTC. Complete variable domain (other parts from reference TRBV7-9 and TRBJ1-2): DTGVSQNPRHKITKRGQNVTFRCDPISEHNRLYWYRQTLGQGPEFLTYFQNEAQLEKSRLLSDRFSAERPKGSFSTLEIQRTEQGDSAMYLCASSEGQPYGYTFGSGTRLTVV.

This clone was seen a handful of times. CDR3 in DNA: TGTGCCAGCAGTTACGTCGGGACAGGGGCGAATTCACCCCTCCACTTT. Amino acid sequence: CASSYVGTGANSPLHF. The rearrangement joins TRBV6-5 to TRBJ1-6; 10 nucleotides line up with TRBD1. This CDR3 spans 16 amino acids. Per germline, CDR1 MNHEY and CDR2 SVGAGI. The V segment lost 2 bases and the J segment 7 bases; nucleotides outside the gene matches: 5.

This sequence joins TRBV11-2 and TRBJ1-1; D is possibly TRBD1 (5 bases). V was trimmed by 5 bases and J by 0 bases, leaving 10 bases between them. CDR1 is SGHAT, CDR2 FQNNGV, per germline. The CDR3 is 14 amino acids. The CDR3 loop reads CASSKGAVNTEAFF. CDR3 bases: TGTGCCAGCAGCAAAGGGGCGGTGAACACTGAAGCTTTCTTT.

This clone was seen a single time. The CDR3 DNA reads TGTGCCAGCAGCTTGGGGTCTATAGCGGGAGCCCACGAGCAGTACTTC. This sequence encodes CASSLGSIAGAHEQYF. The chain has TRBV5-6 and TRBJ2-7; 9 bases line up with TRBD2. The CDR3 spans 16 residues. CDR1 and CDR2 from the germline V gene are SGHDT and YYEEEE. Unmatched junction bases numbered 9, after V lost 0 bases and J lost 5 bases.

This clone was observed a few times. The chain recombines TRBV2 with TRBJ1-5; TRBD1 agrees at 9 bases. The trim removed 6 bases at V and 4 bases at J, leaving 7 bases unmatched. Germline V CDR1 and CDR2: SNHLY, FYNNEI. The CDR3 is 15 residues long. The CDR3 spells CASSVGQGLNQPQHF. The CDR3 nucleotides read TGTGCCAGCAGCGTGGGACAGGGCTTGAATCAGCCCCAGCATTTT.

The J gene is TRBJ2-7, the V gene TRBV7-9; 8 bases agree with TRBD2. The CDR3 spans 15 residues. The germline gives CDR1 SEHNR, CDR2 FQNEAQ (reference sequence). V was clipped by 3 bases and J by 2 bases; unmatched bases: 6. CDR3 in DNA: TGTGCCAGCAGCTTTGGGACTAGGGCTACCTACGAGCAGTACTTC. It codes for CASSFGTRATYEQYF.

This chain links TRBV27 with TRBJ1-1; D is perhaps TRBD1 (5 bases). Germline CDR1 is MNHEY and CDR2 is SMNVEV (reference sequence). The CDR3 contains 15 residues. V shed 5 bases and J shed 1 base, with 14 bases lying between them. CDR3 nucleotide sequence: TGTGCCAGCAGTCCAGCGGGGACGGGGAACACTGAAGCTTTCTTT. Translation: CASSPAGTGNTEAFF.

The V call is TRBV5-1, the J call TRBJ1-5, with a possible D match to TRBD1 (5 bases). This CDR3 contains 13 residues. The V end was cut by 4 bases, the J end by 4 bases, with 9 bases between. Looked up from germline, CDR1 is SGHRS and CDR2 is YFSETQ. The CDR3 DNA is TGCGCCAGCAGCCCCCAGGGTAATCAGCCCCAGCATTTT. It translates to CASSPQGNQPQHF. The full variable domain, in which reference TRBV5-1 and TRBJ1-5 provide the parts outside the CDR3, is KAGVTQTPRYLIKTRGQQVTLSCSPISGHRSVSWYQQTPGQGLQFLFEYFSETQRNKGNFPGRFSGRQFSNSRSEMNVSTLELGDSALYLCASSPQGNQPQHFGDGTRLSIL.

This chain uses TRBV29-1 with TRBJ2-7, with D maybe TRBD2 (5 bases). Germline CDR1 and CDR2: SQVTM and ANQGSEA. With 7 bases removed from V and 3 bases from J, the gap between germline ends came to 16 bases. This CDR3 spans 13 amino acids. The CDR3 bases are TGCAGCGCCCTAGCTGGCGTATACTACGAGCAGTACTTC. Its protein product is CSALAGVYYEQYF.

V usage is TRBV7-2 and J usage is TRBJ2-3, with TRBD2 matching over 12 bases. CDR1 and CDR2 from the germline V gene are SGHTA and FQGNSA. The CDR3 extends over 15 amino acids. V trimming: 4 bases; J trimming: 2 bases; junction bases outside the gene matches: 1. CDR3 bases: TGTGCCAGCAGCTCTAGCGGGAGGGCCACAGATACGCAGTATTTT. Its protein is CASSSSGRATDTQYF. Drawing the rest from reference TRBV7-2 and TRBJ2-3, the complete variable domain is GAGVSQSPSNKVTEKGKDVELRCDPISGHTALYWYRQSLGQGLEFLIYFQGNSAPDKSGLPSDRFSAERTGGSVSTLTIQRTQQEDSAVYLCASSSSGRATDTQYFGPGTRLTVL.

This rearrangement joins TRBV5-1 to TRBJ2-1; D possibly corresponds to TRBD1 (5 bases). Germline loops: CDR1 SGHRS, CDR2 YFSETQ. The V gene lost 0 bases and the J gene lost 5 bases, with 15 bases spanning the gap. The CDR3 loop spans 16 amino acids. The CDR3 protein is CASSLGAGSLDNEQFF. Here the CDR3 DNA reads TGCGCCAGCAGCTTGGGGGCAGGGTCATTGGACAATGAGCAGTTCTTC.

V is TRBV10-2 and J is TRBJ2-3; 14 bases align to TRBD2. This CDR3 region has 16 residues. CDR1 WSHSY and CDR2 SAAADI come from the germline V gene. The ends lost 7 bases at V and 10 bases at J; junction bases unmatched: 13. Written as DNA, the CDR3 is TGCGCCAGCAATGCCGCCGGGACTAGCGGGAGTAACTCGCAGTATTTT. Encoded protein: CASNAAGTSGSNSQYF.

This sequence joins TRBV5-1 and TRBJ1-6; TRBD1 might be the D (6 bases). The CDR3 spans 15 residues. Between the trimmed V and J ends, which lost 4 bases and 5 bases, there was a span of 13 bases. Germline V gives CDR1 SGHRS, CDR2 YFSETQ. This CDR3 reads CASSREQGHNSPLHF. The CDR3 region has the DNA TGCGCCAGCAGCAGGGAACAGGGCCATAATTCACCCCTCCACTTT. Filled out from reference TRBV5-1 and TRBJ1-6, the complete variable domain reads KAGVTQTPRYLIKTRGQQVTLSCSPISGHRSVSWYQQTPGQGLQFLFEYFSETQRNKGNFPGRFSGRQFSNSRSEMNVSTLELGDSALYLCASSREQGHNSPLHFGNGTRLTVT.

This rearrangement joins TRBV27 to TRBJ1-1, with D tentatively TRBD1 (6 bases). The germline V gene encodes CDR1 MNHEY and CDR2 SMNVEV (reference sequence). Deletions cut 3 bases from V and 5 bases from J, with 13 bases between. The CDR3 runs to 14 residues. CDR3 in amino acids: CASSFYGTQTEAFF. CDR3 nucleotides: TGTGCCAGCAGTTTCTACGGGACACAAACTGAAGCTTTCTTT.

The chain couples TRBV11-2 to TRBJ1-1; a weak D match, TRBD1 (5 bases). Germline-derived CDR1 and CDR2 are SGHAT and FQNNGV. The V gene lost 3 bases and the J gene lost 3 bases, with 17 bases spanning the gap. This CDR3 spans 16 amino acids. The CDR3 spells CASSLPTPWGDTEAFF. CDR3 coding DNA: TGTGCCAGCAGCTTGCCGACCCCCTGGGGGGACACTGAAGCTTTCTTT. Full variable domain (missing parts from reference TRBV11-2 and TRBJ1-1): EAGVAQSPRYKIIEKRQSVAFWCNPISGHATLYWYQQILGQGPKLLIQFQNNGVVDDSQLPKDRFSAERLKGVDSTLKIQPAKLEDSAVYLCASSLPTPWGDTEAFFGQGTRLTVV.

The chain carries TRBV19 and TRBJ2-1, with D possibly TRBD1 on 6 matching bases. This CDR3 has 16 amino acids. V lost 7 bases and J 0 bases, leaving 16 bases between the germline ends. CDR1 and CDR2 (germline): LNHDA, SQIVND (reference sequence). The CDR3: CASTARTVYSYNEQFF. The CDR3 DNA reads as TGTGCCAGTACCGCCCGGACAGTCTACTCCTACAATGAGCAGTTCTTC.

V usage is TRBV30 and J usage is TRBJ2-7; 7 nucleotides align to TRBD1. Germline CDR1 is GTSNPN and CDR2 is SVGIG (reference sequence). V shed 3 bases and J 4 bases; nucleotides not matched to a gene: 12. The CDR3 contains 15 residues. The CDR3 DNA sequence: TGTGCCTGGAGGAAAGCCGGACAGGCAGTTTACGAGCAGTACTTC. It yields the protein CAWRKAGQAVYEQYF.

The rearrangement joins TRBV28 to TRBJ1-6; D is unclear. The CDR3 runs 14 residues. Germline V gives CDR1 MDHEN, CDR2 SYDVKM. Trimming left V 7 bases short and J 8 bases short, with 15 bases between. CDR3 protein: CASTLGREHSPLHF. In DNA form, the CDR3 reads TGTGCCAGCACCCTAGGGAGGGAGCATTCACCCCTCCACTTT.